The 28 T cell receptor beta chains listed next were all sequenced from one sample in a study of T cell repertoires in cytomegalovirus infection. Each CDR3 protein gets one entry after TCRdb re-called the reads with MiXCR. The sample lists more than 250,000 distinct CDR3 sequences; around 15% were seen once. Sequencing was carried out using PBMCs. These receptors came from a human donor in good health (CMV status not recorded). Some clones in this sample may be carry-over from other donors' samples.

The rearrangement joins TRBV5-6 to TRBJ1-4, with a possible D match to TRBD1 (6 bases). CDR3 length: 16 amino acids. V lost 4 bases, J lost 0 bases, and 13 bases lay in between. Germline assignment: CDR1 SGHDT and CDR2 YYEEEE. DNA of the CDR3: TGTGCCAGCAGCCCCCGGACAGATGCAACTAATGAAAAACTGTTTTTT. This codes for CASSPRTDATNEKLFF.

The rearrangement uses TRBV28 and TRBJ2-1; D is possibly TRBD2 (5 bases). Looked up from germline, CDR1 is MDHEN and CDR2 is SYDVKM. Trimming left V 3 bases short and J 4 bases short, with 16 bases between. CDR3 length: 16 residues. The CDR3 region has the DNA TGTGCCAGCAGTTTGGGGTATGCGGAGCGGTACAATGAGCAGTTCTTC. It encodes CASSLGYAERYNEQFF.

The chain combines TRBV7-8 with TRBJ2-7; 7 nucleotides agree with TRBD1. The junction had 4 bases not matched to a gene; V was cut back by 5 bases and J by 0 bases. The germline CDR1 and CDR2 sequences are SGHVS and FQNEAQ. The CDR3 consists of 14 residues. CDR3 loop: CASSPQGISYEQYF. In nucleotides, the CDR3 is TGTGCCAGCAGCCCACAGGGGATCTCCTACGAGCAGTACTTC.

The chain carries TRBV20-1 and TRBJ2-1; TRBD1 agrees at 12 bases. Trimming cost V 0 bases and J 10 bases; bases outside gene matches: 1. The germline V gene has CDR1 DFQATT and CDR2 SNEGSKA (reference sequence). The CDR3 spans 13 residues. CDR3 bases: TGCAGTGCTAGAGACGGGACAGGGGGCGAGCAGTTCTTC. As protein: CSARDGTGGEQFF.

This clonotype was seen only a few times. This chain joins TRBV28 and TRBJ2-1, with D tentatively TRBD1 or TRBD2 (5 bases each). Trimming cost V 6 bases and J 0 bases, with 15 bases left between them. The V gene's germline CDR1 is MDHEN and CDR2 SYDVKM. The CDR3 extends over 16 amino acids. The CDR3 DNA sequence: TGTGCCAGCAGGCCTCAGGGAGCGAGCTCCTACAATGAGCAGTTCTTC. Translation gives CASRPQGASSYNEQFF.

This clonotype was observed many times. The rearrangement joins TRBV27 to TRBJ2-7; 8 bases align to TRBD1. The CDR3 totals 14 residues. Per germline, CDR1 MNHEY and CDR2 SMNVEV (reference sequence). The V gene end was trimmed by 8 bases and the J gene end by 2 bases; junction bases not matched to a gene: 8. CDR3 loop: CASGPGDRTYEQYF. DNA for the CDR3: TGTGCCAGCGGTCCCGGGGACAGGACCTACGAGCAGTACTTC.

The rearrangement joins TRBV24-1 to TRBJ2-1; 14 bases match TRBD2. This CDR3 region has 14 residues. V trimming: 7 bases; J trimming: 10 bases; junction bases outside the gene matches: 5. Germline V gene sequence: CDR1 KGHDR, CDR2 SFDVKD. The CDR3 DNA sequence: TGTGCCACCAGAGCGGGACTAGCGGGAGTCGAGCAGTTCTTC. Translation gives CATRAGLAGVEQFF.

The V call is TRBV2, the J call TRBJ1-5; perhaps TRBD1 as D (5 bases). Trimming removed 4 bases at V and 2 bases at J, with 9 bases between. CDR3 length equals 14 residues. Germline assignment: CDR1 SNHLY and CDR2 FYNNEI. CDR3 region: CASSAGPGNQPQHF. The CDR3 nucleotides are TGTGCCAGCAGTGCGGGGCCAGGCAATCAGCCCCAGCATTTT.

This clonotype was detected ten times or more. The chain carries TRBV12-3 or TRBV12-4 and TRBJ2-3, with D possibly matching TRBD2 (6 bases). This CDR3 has 16 residues. Trimming cost V 3 bases and J 2 bases, with 15 bases left between them. The CDR3 bases are TGTGCCAGCAGTTTTTATCGGGGGAGCCTCACAGATACGCAGTATTTT. Protein sequence: CASSFYRGSLTDTQYF.

V gene TRBV5-1 combines with J gene TRBJ2-1; D might be TRBD1 (6 bases). The CDR3 is 15 amino acids. CDR1 and CDR2 from the germline V gene are SGHRS and YFSETQ. The germline V and J ends were trimmed by 1 base and 0 bases, with 8 bases remaining between them. CDR3 in amino acids: CASSLRQDSYNEQFF. CDR3 sequence (DNA): TGCGCCAGCAGCTTGCGACAGGACTCCTACAATGAGCAGTTCTTC.

This clonotype was seen ten or more times. The DNA for the CDR3 is TGTGCCAGCAGCGTGGGACGGATCTCCTACGAGCAGTACTTC. Its translation: CASSVGRISYEQYF. The gene calls are TRBV12-3 or TRBV12-4 and TRBJ2-7; D possibly uses TRBD1 or TRBD2 (5 bases each). Between the trimmed V and J ends, which lost 6 bases and 0 bases, there was a span of 12 bases. The CDR3 spans 14 residues.

The rearrangement joins TRBV6-4 to TRBJ2-1; 11 bases are a match to TRBD2. CDR1 and CDR2 from the germline V gene are MRHNA and SNTAGT. This CDR3 comprises 14 residues. The V and J ends lost 5 bases and 7 bases, in that order; junction bases with no gene match: 4. CDR3 protein: CASSRLAGSNEQFF. CDR3 DNA sequence: TGTGCCAGCAGTAGACTAGCGGGAAGTAATGAGCAGTTCTTC.

This clonotype was detected only a few times. The chain recombines TRBV2 with TRBJ2-1; D not resolved. Germline CDR1 SNHLY, CDR2 FYNNEI. V lost 0 bases and J lost 8, with 2 bases in between. The CDR3 consists of 11 residues. CDR3 in amino acids: CASSEAHEQFF. The CDR3 nucleotides read TGTGCCAGCAGTGAAGCCCATGAGCAGTTCTTC.

This clonotype has only a few counts. In nucleotides, the CDR3 is TGTGCCAGCATCGGGACAGGGGGTTTAAATGAGCAGTTCTTC. This codes for CASIGTGGLNEQFF. V and J are TRBV12-3 or TRBV12-4 and TRBJ2-1; 11 nucleotides line up with TRBD1. V lost 7 bases and J lost 7; bases outside the gene matches: 6. This CDR3 region has 14 residues.

This clonotype showed up many times. V usage is TRBV7-2 and J usage is TRBJ1-6; TRBD1 aligns across 9 bases. The length of the CDR3 is 18 residues. The germline gives CDR1 SGHTA, CDR2 FQGNSA. The junction had 10 bases not matched to a gene; V was cut back by 1 base and J by 6 bases. As DNA, the CDR3 is TGTGCCAGCAGCTTAGTCGGGACAGGGTCCGGTTTTAATTCACCCCTCCACTTT. This codes for CASSLVGTGSGFNSPLHF.

This clonotype was observed at least ten times. The genes are TRBV7-2 and TRBJ2-7, with 13 bases fitting TRBD2. The germline V gene has CDR1 SGHTA and CDR2 FQGNSA. The CDR3 has 16 residues. The ends lost 5 bases at V and 6 bases at J; junction bases unmatched: 10. CDR3 amino acids: CASSLRTSGSRVEQYF. CDR3 in DNA: TGTGCCAGCAGCCTAAGGACTAGCGGGAGTAGGGTCGAGCAGTACTTC.

The genes are TRBV18 and TRBJ2-6, with 8 positions matching TRBD1. V lost 2 bases, J lost 1 base, and 4 bases stayed unmatched. Germline values: CDR1 KGHSH, CDR2 LQKENI. This CDR3 contains 17 residues. This CDR3 is CASSPGTGPSGANVLTF. Here the CDR3 DNA reads TGTGCCAGCTCACCAGGGACAGGACCTTCTGGGGCCAACGTCCTGACTTTC.

The chain uses TRBV28 and TRBJ1-1; D is unresolved. This CDR3 has 15 amino acids. Per the germline V gene, CDR1 is MDHEN and CDR2 is SYDVKM. V dropped 4 bases and J dropped 1 base, with 13 bases sitting between them. CDR3 bases: TGTGCCAGCAGTTCCCGAATTCAGTCGAACACTGAAGCTTTCTTT. It translates to CASSSRIQSNTEAFF.

This clonotype was counted a few times. A much more abundant neighbour one base away suggests this may be a read error. V and J are TRBV7-9 and TRBJ2-7; D tentatively fits TRBD1 or TRBD2 (5 bases each). CDR3 length equals 16 residues. V dropped 2 bases and J dropped 3 bases, with 17 bases sitting between them. Germline-derived CDR1 and CDR2 are SEHNR and FQNEAQ (reference sequence). Written as DNA, the CDR3 is TGTGCCAGCAGCTTAAAACCCGGGGACGGAGTCTACGAGCAGTACTTC. It specifies CASSLKPGDGVYEQYF.

This clonotype was recorded many times. The V and J genes are TRBV6-5 and TRBJ2-7; 7 bases align to TRBD1. This CDR3 has 14 amino acids. J gave up 2 bases and V 4 bases, and 5 bases lay outside the gene matches. Per germline, CDR1 MNHEY and CDR2 SVGAGI. CDR3 sequence: CASSSGTVAYEQYF. DNA of the CDR3: TGTGCCAGCAGTTCCGGGACAGTCGCCTACGAGCAGTACTTC.

There are many counts of this clonotype. V usage is TRBV28 and J usage is TRBJ2-5; D is possibly TRBD1 (5 bases). Germline V gives CDR1 MDHEN, CDR2 SYDVKM. The CDR3 has 14 residues. V lost 6 bases and J lost 1, with 12 bases in between. CDR3 bases: TGTGCCAGCAGGGCCCGGACACGCCAAGAGACCCAGTACTTC. Translation gives CASRARTRQETQYF.

This chain links TRBV27 with TRBJ2-5; 9 bases are shared with TRBD2. The length of the CDR3 is 16 residues. Germline trimming cut 6 bases from V and 5 bases from J; bases unmatched to any gene: 13. Germline V lookup: CDR1 MNHEY, CDR2 SMNVEV (reference sequence). CDR3 in amino acids: CASSPILREGRETQYF. The CDR3 nucleotides read TGTGCCAGCAGCCCCATTTTGCGGGAGGGCCGGGAGACCCAGTACTTC.

This clonotype was recorded many times. The chain couples TRBV6-1 to TRBJ1-1; possible D gene TRBD1, 6 bases. Deletions cut 6 bases from V and 4 bases from J, with 18 bases between. Looked up from germline, CDR1 is MNHNS and CDR2 is SASEGT. The CDR3 covers 15 residues. CDR3 residues: CASRPGVSQGTEAFF. DNA for the CDR3: TGTGCCAGCAGGCCAGGGGTAAGCCAGGGCACTGAAGCTTTCTTT.

This clonotype appeared a few times. The chain combines TRBV12-3 or TRBV12-4 with TRBJ2-2; D may be TRBD1 (6 bases). The CDR3 runs 14 residues. Deletions cut 6 bases from V and 7 bases from J, with 15 bases between. The CDR3 protein is CASRPGQGGGELFF. The CDR3, as DNA: TGTGCCAGCAGACCGGGCCAAGGGGGCGGGGAGCTGTTTTTT.

This clonotype has more than one count but fewer than ten. This chain joins TRBV2 and TRBJ1-3; the D is unclear. This CDR3 is 13 amino acids long. With 6 bases removed from V and 1 base from J, the gap between germline ends came to 7 bases. The germline gives CDR1 SNHLY, CDR2 FYNNEI. The CDR3 reads CASRVASGNTIYF. Written as DNA, the CDR3 is TGTGCCAGCAGGGTCGCGTCTGGAAACACCATATATTTT. Using reference TRBV2 and TRBJ1-3 for the parts outside the CDR3, the full variable domain is EPEVTQTPSHQVTQMGQEVILRCVPISNHLYFYWYRQILGQKVEFLVSFYNNEISEKSEIFDDQFSVERPDGSNFTLKIRSTKLEDSAMYFCASRVASGNTIYFGEGSWLTVV.

In the case of this clonotype: This may be a read error: a much more frequent sequence differs by one nucleotide. V gene TRBV10-3 combines with J gene TRBJ1-3; unclear D gene. This CDR3 region has 15 residues. Germline-derived CDR1 and CDR2 are ENHRY and SYGVKD. Trimming pared 6 bases from V and 4 bases from J, leaving 16 bases between. CDR3 bases: TGTGCCATCAGGAGCCTCGGGATGTTGGGAAACACCATATATTTT. Residues: CAIRSLGMLGNTIYF.

This clonotype was seen at least ten times. The V and J genes are TRBV5-6 and TRBJ2-5; D is unresolved. The CDR3 is 18 amino acids. Deletions cut 3 bases from V and 1 base from J, with 22 bases between. CDR1 is SGHDT and CDR2 is YYEEEE in the germline V gene. CDR3 sequence: CASSSGRNTLLTQETQYF. CDR3 in DNA: TGTGCCAGCAGCTCCGGAAGGAACACGCTTCTAACCCAAGAGACCCAGTACTTC.

The chain has TRBV15 and TRBJ2-7; TRBD1 aligns across 11 bases. The CDR3 consists of 16 residues. V lost 2 bases and J lost 7; bases outside the gene matches: 10. CDR1 is LNHNV, CDR2 YYDKDF, per germline (reference sequence). CDR3 nucleotide sequence: TGTGCCACCAGCAGATTCTCTGGGACAGGGGGTGGGGAGCAGTACTTC. Residues: CATSRFSGTGGGEQYF.